These 15 T cell receptor beta chains came from one sample sequenced in a study of beta chain features in type 1 diabetes. The investigators reverse transcribed all of the isolated RNA, so they sequenced expressed TCRB transcripts. Generated by immunoSEQ multiplex PCR, the TCRdb table keeps only in-frame clones and is missing some. The sample has fewer than 650,000 clones, 15% to 18% seen once; the top ten hold around 0.1%. Sequences were obtained from naive CD4+ T cells from blood. These TCRs come from a man aged 18 to 29 in good health.

The chain links TRBV5-1 to TRBJ2-1, with D possibly TRBD2 on 6 matching bases. V lost 2 bases and J lost 5, with 11 bases in between. CDR3 size: 14 residues. Germline V gene lookup returns CDR1 SGHRS and CDR2 YFSETQ. The CDR3 DNA sequence: TGCGCCAGCAGCTTCGGGAGCCGCAACAATGAGCAGTTCTTC. It yields the protein CASSFGSRNNEQFF.

This rearrangement joins TRBV4-2 to TRBJ1-2; D ambiguous. Trimming took 2 bases from V and 6 from J, leaving 13 bases between them. There are 14 residues in the CDR3. Germline CDR1 and CDR2: LGHNA and YNFKEQ. The CDR3 is CASSQSGMGHGYTF. The CDR3 DNA is TGTGCCAGCAGCCAATCCGGGATGGGCCATGGCTACACCTTC.

The genes are TRBV6-5 and TRBJ2-7, with D possibly matching TRBD2 (6 bases). The V end lost 5 bases, the J end lost 1 base, and 12 bases lay between the germline ends. The CDR3 is 14 residues long. Germline assignment: CDR1 MNHEY and CDR2 SVGAGI. The CDR3 bases are TGTGCCAGCAGTCCCCGGGACTTTTCCTACGAGCAGTACTTC. It specifies CASSPRDFSYEQYF.

V and J are TRBV5-4 and TRBJ2-7, with 12 bases fitting TRBD1. Germline V gene data show CDR1 as SGHNT and CDR2 as YYREEE (reference sequence). The CDR3 consists of 15 residues. V was pared by 2 bases and J by 7 bases, with 7 bases of the junction left unmatched. The CDR3 DNA sequence: TGTGCCAGCAGCTTCCCGGGACAGGGGGCAAGGGAGCAGTACTTC. Translated, it gives CASSFPGQGAREQYF.

This chain links TRBV7-9 with TRBJ1-5; perhaps TRBD1 as D (5 bases). Germline CDR1 and CDR2: SEHNR and FQNEAQ (reference sequence). Between the trimmed V and J ends, which lost 5 bases and 0 bases, there was a span of 17 bases. The CDR3 extends over 17 amino acids. CDR3 sequence (DNA): TGTGCCAGCAGCGCGTCCTTTGGGACTCATAGCAATCAGCCCCAGCATTTT. This sequence encodes CASSASFGTHSNQPQHF. Combining the CDR3 with reference TRBV7-9 and TRBJ1-5 gives the whole variable domain DTGVSQNPRHKITKRGQNVTFRCDPISEHNRLYWYRQTLGQGPEFLTYFQNEAQLEKSRLLSDRFSAERPKGSFSTLEIQRTEQGDSAMYLCASSASFGTHSNQPQHFGDGTRLSIL.

This rearrangement joins TRBV7-8 to TRBJ2-2, with D tentatively TRBD1 or TRBD2 (5 bases each). V lost 1 base and J 9 bases, leaving 12 bases between the germline ends. There are 14 residues in the CDR3. Germline V gene data show CDR1 as SGHVS and CDR2 as FQNEAQ. The CDR3 sequence: CASSLGDLRRELFF. CDR3 coding DNA: TGTGCCAGCAGCTTAGGGGACCTCAGGCGGGAGCTGTTTTTT.

The chain couples TRBV29-1 to TRBJ1-1; D is ambiguous. The CDR3 is 13 amino acids. V gave up 4 bases and J gave up 1 base, with 10 bases separating them. The V gene's germline CDR1 is SQVTM and CDR2 ANQGSEA. Here the CDR3 reads CSVATVPNTEAFF. The CDR3 DNA reads TGCAGCGTTGCTACAGTTCCGAACACTGAAGCTTTCTTT.

V usage is TRBV2 and J usage is TRBJ2-2; 9 bases fit TRBD2. There are 16 residues in the CDR3. V dropped 6 bases and J dropped 5; count of bases not matched to a gene: 10. Looked up from germline, CDR1 is SNHLY and CDR2 is FYNNEI. Here the CDR3 DNA reads TGTGCCAGCAGGCCCCCCGGCCTAGCGGGGACCGGGGAGCTGTTTTTT. Residues: CASRPPGLAGTGELFF.

The J gene is TRBJ1-5, the V gene TRBV4-3; D is perhaps TRBD1 (5 bases). With 0 bases removed from V and 4 bases from J, the gap between germline ends came to 10 bases. This CDR3 is built from 15 residues. The germline V gene has CDR1 LGHNA and CDR2 YSLEER. The CDR3 bases are TGCGCCAGCAGCCAAGAGCATTGGGGGAATCAGCCCCAGCATTTT. It codes for CASSQEHWGNQPQHF.

The CDR3 DNA reads as TGTGCCAGCAGCCCCAGACAGGTACCCTGGGGCGAGCAGTACTTC. Residues: CASSPRQVPWGEQYF. The chain joins TRBV7-2 to TRBJ2-7; the D gene is possibly TRBD1 (6 bases). The CDR3 has 15 residues. Germline lookup yields CDR1 SGHTA and CDR2 FQGNSA. V lost 5 bases and J lost 6, with 20 bases in between.

CDR3 coding DNA: TGTGCCAGCAGCATAAACTATGGCTACACCTTC. Residues: CASSINYGYTF. The rearrangement links TRBV5-4 to TRBJ1-2, with D uncertain. There are 11 residues in the CDR3. V was pared by 4 bases and J by 2 bases, with 3 bases between. Per germline, CDR1 SGHNT and CDR2 YYREEE (reference sequence).

This clone was recorded a few times. The chain employs TRBV15 and TRBJ2-7; no reliable D call. Germline CDR1 reads LNHNV; CDR2 reads YYDKDF (reference sequence). The CDR3 is 15 amino acids. The ends were cut back, 1 base at V and 3 bases at J, with 13 bases in the middle. The CDR3 is CATSRVIRSSYEQYF. CDR3 sequence (DNA): TGTGCCACCAGCAGAGTAATCAGGAGCAGCTACGAGCAGTACTTC.

This clone was observed a few times. The gene calls are TRBV4-3 and TRBJ2-5; TRBD1 agrees at 8 bases. The V gene's germline CDR1 is LGHNA and CDR2 YSLEER. Unmatched junction bases numbered 11, after V lost 5 bases and J lost 3 bases. The CDR3 runs 16 residues. CDR3 coding DNA: TGCGCCAGCAGCGCCCATCACAGGGGGACCAAAGAGACCCAGTACTTC. This gives the protein CASSAHHRGTKETQYF.

This clone was detected only a few times. This chain joins TRBV21-1 and TRBJ2-1. TRBV21-1 is termed a pseudogene. The CDR3 has 11 amino acids. The CDR3 sequence is CAGKGELEQFF. Written as DNA, the CDR3 is TGTGCCGGCAAAGGGGAGCTCGAGCAGTTCTTC.

This clone was detected a few times. V usage is TRBV14 and J usage is TRBJ2-2, with D possibly TRBD1 on 5 matching bases. Per the germline V gene, CDR1 is SGHDN and CDR2 is FVKESK. The CDR3 extends over 17 amino acids. Trimming removed 2 bases at V and 2 bases at J, with 15 bases between. The CDR3 sequence is CASSQRFSTVNTGELFF. CDR3 DNA sequence: TGTGCCAGCAGCCAACGCTTCTCGACAGTAAACACCGGGGAGCTGTTTTTT.